The sequence of this T cell receptor beta chain was determined in a study of blood T cell repertoires in COVID-19. V was clipped by 1 base and J by 7 bases, with 15 bases between them. CDR1 is SGHRS and CDR2 is YFSETQ in the germline V gene. This CDR3 is 15 amino acids long. Some clones are missing from TCRdb's copy, which holds only in-frame ones; the method was immunoSEQ multiplex PCR. This repertoire shows about 150,000 clones, about 80% found once; its top ten account for around 2.1%. The clonotype was recovered from a man between 70 and 80 years old with acute or convalescent COVID-19. This chain links TRBV5-1 with TRBJ1-5; D gene ambiguous. Sequencing was performed on peripheral blood. The CDR3 protein is CASSLLGGLGQPQHF. CDR3 sequence (DNA): TGCGCCAGCAGCTTGTTAGGAGGCCTGGGGCAGCCCCAGCATTTT.